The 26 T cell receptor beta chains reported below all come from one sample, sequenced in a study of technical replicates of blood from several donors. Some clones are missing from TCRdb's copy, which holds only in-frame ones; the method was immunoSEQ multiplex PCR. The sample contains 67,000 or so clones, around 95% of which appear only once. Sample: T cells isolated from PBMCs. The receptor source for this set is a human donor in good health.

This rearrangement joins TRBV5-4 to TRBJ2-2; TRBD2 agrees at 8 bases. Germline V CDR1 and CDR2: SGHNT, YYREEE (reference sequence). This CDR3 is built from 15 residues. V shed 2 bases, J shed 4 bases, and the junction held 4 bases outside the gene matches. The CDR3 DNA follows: TGTGCCAGCAGCTTAGCGGGAGCGAGCACCGGGGAGCTGTTTTTT. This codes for CASSLAGASTGELFF.

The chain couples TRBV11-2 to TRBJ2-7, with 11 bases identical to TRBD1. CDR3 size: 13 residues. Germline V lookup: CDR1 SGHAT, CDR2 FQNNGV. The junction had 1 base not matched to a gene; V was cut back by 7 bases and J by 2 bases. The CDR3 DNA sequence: TGTGCCAGCATGGGACAGGGGGCCTACGAGCAGTACTTC. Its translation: CASMGQGAYEQYF.

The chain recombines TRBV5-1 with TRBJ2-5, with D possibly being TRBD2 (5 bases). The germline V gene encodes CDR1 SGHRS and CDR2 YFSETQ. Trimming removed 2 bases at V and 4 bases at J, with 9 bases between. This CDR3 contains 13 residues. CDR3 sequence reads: CASSFAAGETQYF. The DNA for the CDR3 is TGCGCCAGCAGCTTCGCGGCGGGAGAGACCCAGTACTTC.

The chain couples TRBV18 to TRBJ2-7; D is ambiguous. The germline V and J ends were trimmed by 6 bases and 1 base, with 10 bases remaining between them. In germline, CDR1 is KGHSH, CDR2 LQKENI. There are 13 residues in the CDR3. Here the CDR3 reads CASSPLGSYEQYF. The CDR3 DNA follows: TGTGCCAGCTCCCCCCTCGGTTCCTACGAGCAGTACTTC.

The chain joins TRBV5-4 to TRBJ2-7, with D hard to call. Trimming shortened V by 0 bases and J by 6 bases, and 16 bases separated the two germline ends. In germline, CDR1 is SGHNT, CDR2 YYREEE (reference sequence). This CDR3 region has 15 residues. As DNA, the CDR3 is TGTGCCAGCAGCTTGGGATACAGCCCGCAGAGCGAGCAGTACTTC. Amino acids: CASSLGYSPQSEQYF.

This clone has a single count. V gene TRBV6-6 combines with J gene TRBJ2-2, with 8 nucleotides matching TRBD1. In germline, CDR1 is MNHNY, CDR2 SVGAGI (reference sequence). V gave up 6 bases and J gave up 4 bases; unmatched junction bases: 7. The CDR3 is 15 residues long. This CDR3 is CASRHGQGGTGELFF. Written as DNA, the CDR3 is TGTGCCAGCAGGCATGGACAGGGTGGCACCGGGGAGCTGTTTTTT.

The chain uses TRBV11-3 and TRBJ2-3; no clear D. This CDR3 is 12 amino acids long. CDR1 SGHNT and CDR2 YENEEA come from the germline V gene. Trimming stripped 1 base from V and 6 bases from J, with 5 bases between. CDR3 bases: TGTGCCAGCAGCTTAGTGCGGGATACGCAGTATTTT. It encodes CASSLVRDTQYF. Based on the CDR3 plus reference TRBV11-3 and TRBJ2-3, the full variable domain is EAGVVQSPRYKIIEKKQPVAFWCNPISGHNTLYWYLQNLGQGPELLIRYENEEAVDDSQLPKDRFSAERLKGVDSTLKIQPAELGDSAVYLCASSLVRDTQYFGPGTRLTVL.

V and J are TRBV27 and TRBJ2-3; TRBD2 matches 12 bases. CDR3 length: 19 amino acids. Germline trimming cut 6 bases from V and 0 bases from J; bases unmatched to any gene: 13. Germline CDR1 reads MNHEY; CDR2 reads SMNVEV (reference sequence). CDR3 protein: CASSPMGLAGASSTDTQYF. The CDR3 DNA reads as TGTGCCAGCAGCCCCATGGGACTAGCGGGTGCCTCTAGCACAGATACGCAGTATTTT.

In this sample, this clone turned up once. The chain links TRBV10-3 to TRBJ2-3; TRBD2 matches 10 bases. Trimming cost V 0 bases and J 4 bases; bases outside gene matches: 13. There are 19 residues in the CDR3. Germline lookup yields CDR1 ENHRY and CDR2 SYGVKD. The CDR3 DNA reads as TGTGCCATCAGTGAGTCCTGGACTAGCGGAGGGAGGGTGGCAGATACGCAGTATTTT. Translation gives CAISESWTSGGRVADTQYF.

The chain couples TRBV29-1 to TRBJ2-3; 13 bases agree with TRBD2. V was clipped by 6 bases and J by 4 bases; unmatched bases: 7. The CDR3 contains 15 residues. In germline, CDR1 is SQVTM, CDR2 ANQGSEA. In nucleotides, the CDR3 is TGCAGCGTAACAACACTAGCGGGAGGGCCAGATACGCAGTATTTT. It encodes CSVTTLAGGPDTQYF.

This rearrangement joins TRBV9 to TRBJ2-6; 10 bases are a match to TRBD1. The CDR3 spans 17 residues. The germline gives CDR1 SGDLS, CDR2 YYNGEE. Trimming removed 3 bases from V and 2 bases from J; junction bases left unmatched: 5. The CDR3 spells CASSAWTGGAGANVLTF. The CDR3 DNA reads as TGTGCCAGCAGCGCATGGACAGGGGGGGCTGGGGCCAACGTCCTGACTTTC.

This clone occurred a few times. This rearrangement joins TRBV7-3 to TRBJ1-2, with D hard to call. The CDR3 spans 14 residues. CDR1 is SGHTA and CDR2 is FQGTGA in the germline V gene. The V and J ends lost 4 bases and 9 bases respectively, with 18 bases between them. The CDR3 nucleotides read TGTGCCAGCAGCTCCCCCGGGAAAAGCCCTAGCTACACCTTC. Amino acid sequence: CASSSPGKSPSYTF.

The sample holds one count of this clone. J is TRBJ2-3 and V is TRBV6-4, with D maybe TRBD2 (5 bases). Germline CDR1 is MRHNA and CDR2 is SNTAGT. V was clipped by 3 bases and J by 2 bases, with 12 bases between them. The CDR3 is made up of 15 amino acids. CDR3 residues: CASSESRRATDTQYF. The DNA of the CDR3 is TGTGCCAGCAGTGAATCCAGGCGGGCCACAGATACGCAGTATTTT.

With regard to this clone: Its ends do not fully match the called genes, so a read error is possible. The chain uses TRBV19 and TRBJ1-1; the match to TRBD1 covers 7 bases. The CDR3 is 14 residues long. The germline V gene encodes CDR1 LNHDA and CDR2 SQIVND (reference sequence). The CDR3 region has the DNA TGTGCCAGTAGGACCGGGACAGCGAACCCTGAAGCTTTCTTT. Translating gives CASRTGTANPEAFF.

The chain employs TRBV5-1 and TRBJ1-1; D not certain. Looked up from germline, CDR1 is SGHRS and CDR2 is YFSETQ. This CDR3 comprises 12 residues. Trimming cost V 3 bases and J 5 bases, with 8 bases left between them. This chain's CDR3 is CASSSGITEAFF. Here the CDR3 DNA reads TGCGCCAGCAGCTCCGGGATAACTGAAGCTTTCTTT.

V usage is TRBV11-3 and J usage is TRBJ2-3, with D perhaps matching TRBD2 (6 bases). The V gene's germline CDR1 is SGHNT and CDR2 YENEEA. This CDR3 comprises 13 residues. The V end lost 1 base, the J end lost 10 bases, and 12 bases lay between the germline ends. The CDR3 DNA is TGTGCCAGCAGCTTAGGAGGGACTTGGGCGCAGTATTTT. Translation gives CASSLGGTWAQYF.

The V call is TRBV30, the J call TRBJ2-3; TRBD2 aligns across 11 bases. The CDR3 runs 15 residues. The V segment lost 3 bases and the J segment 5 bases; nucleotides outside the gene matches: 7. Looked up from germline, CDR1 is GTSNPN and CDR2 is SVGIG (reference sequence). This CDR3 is CAWSHLAGGGDTQYF. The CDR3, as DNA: TGTGCCTGGAGCCATTTAGCGGGGGGGGGAGATACGCAGTATTTT.

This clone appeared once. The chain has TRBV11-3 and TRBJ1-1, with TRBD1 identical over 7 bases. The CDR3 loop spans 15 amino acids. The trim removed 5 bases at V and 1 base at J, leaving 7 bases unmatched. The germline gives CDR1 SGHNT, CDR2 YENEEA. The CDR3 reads CASSRKGARNTEAFF. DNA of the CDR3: TGTGCCAGCAGCCGAAAGGGGGCTAGGAACACTGAAGCTTTCTTT.

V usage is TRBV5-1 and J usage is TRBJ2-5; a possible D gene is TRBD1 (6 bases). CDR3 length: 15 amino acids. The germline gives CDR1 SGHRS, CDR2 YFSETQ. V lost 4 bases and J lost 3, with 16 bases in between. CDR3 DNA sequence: TGCGCCAGCAGCGTAGCCGGGACAAGGAAAGAGACCCAGTACTTC. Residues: CASSVAGTRKETQYF.

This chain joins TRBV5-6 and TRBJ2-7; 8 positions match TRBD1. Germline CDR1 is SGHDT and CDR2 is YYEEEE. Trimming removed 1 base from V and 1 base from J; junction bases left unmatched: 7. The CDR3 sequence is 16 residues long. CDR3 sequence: CASSLSYRGRSYEQYF. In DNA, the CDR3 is TGTGCCAGCAGCTTGTCGTACAGGGGGAGGTCCTACGAGCAGTACTTC. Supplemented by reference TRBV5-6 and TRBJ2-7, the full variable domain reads DAGVTQSPTHLIKTRGQQVTLRCSPKSGHDTVSWYQQALGQGPQFIFQYYEEEERQRGNFPDRFSGHQFPNYSSELNVNALLLGDSALYLCASSLSYRGRSYEQYFGPGTRLTVT.

CDR3: CASSPRGLYQETQYF. CDR3 nucleotides: TGTGCCAGCAGCCCCCGGGGGTTGTACCAAGAGACCCAGTACTTC. V is TRBV9 and J is TRBJ2-5; D might be TRBD2 (6 bases). The germline V and J ends were trimmed by 4 bases and 0 bases, with 13 bases remaining between them. This CDR3 comprises 15 residues. From germline, CDR1 is SGDLS and CDR2 YYNGEE.

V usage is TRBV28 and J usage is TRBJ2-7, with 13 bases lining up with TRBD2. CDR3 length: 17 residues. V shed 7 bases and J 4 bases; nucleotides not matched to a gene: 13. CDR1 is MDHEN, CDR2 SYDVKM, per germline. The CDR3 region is CASTLGLAGDLPYEQYF. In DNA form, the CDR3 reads TGTGCCAGCACCCTAGGACTAGCGGGAGATTTACCTTACGAGCAGTACTTC.

The CDR3 protein is CASSPHRDGETQYF. In nucleotides, the CDR3 is TGTGCCAGCAGCCCCCACAGGGATGGGGAGACCCAGTACTTC. The genes are TRBV9 and TRBJ2-5; TRBD1 might be the D (6 bases). Germline assignment: CDR1 SGDLS and CDR2 YYNGEE. The CDR3 has 14 residues. Between the trimmed V and J ends, which lost 4 bases and 5 bases, there was a span of 15 bases. The entire variable domain, with the rest obtained from reference TRBV9 and TRBJ2-5, is as follows: DSGVTQTPKHLITATGQRVTLRCSPRSGDLSVYWYQQSLDQGLQFLIQYYNGEERAKGNILERFSAQQFPDLHSELNLSSLELGDSALYFCASSPHRDGETQYFGPGTRLLVL.

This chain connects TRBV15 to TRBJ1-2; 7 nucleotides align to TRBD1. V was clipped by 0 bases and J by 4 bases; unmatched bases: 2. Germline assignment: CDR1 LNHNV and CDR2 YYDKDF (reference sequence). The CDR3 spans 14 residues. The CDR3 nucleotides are TGTGCCACCAGCAGAGATACAGGGGCCTATGGCTACACCTTC. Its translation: CATSRDTGAYGYTF.

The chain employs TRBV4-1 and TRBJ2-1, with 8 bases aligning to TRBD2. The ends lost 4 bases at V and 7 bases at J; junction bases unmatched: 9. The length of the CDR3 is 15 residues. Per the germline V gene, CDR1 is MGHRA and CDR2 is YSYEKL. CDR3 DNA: TGCGCCAGCAGCCCGGAAGCGGGAGTGGGGAATGAGCAGTTCTTC. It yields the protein CASSPEAGVGNEQFF.

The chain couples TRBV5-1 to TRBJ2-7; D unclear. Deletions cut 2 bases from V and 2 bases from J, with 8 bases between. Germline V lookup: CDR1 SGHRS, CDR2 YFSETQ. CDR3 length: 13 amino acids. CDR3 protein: CASSFEAPYEQYF. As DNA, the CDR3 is TGCGCCAGCAGCTTTGAGGCCCCCTACGAGCAGTACTTC. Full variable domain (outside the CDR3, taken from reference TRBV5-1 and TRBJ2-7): KAGVTQTPRYLIKTRGQQVTLSCSPISGHRSVSWYQQTPGQGLQFLFEYFSETQRNKGNFPGRFSGRQFSNSRSEMNVSTLELGDSALYLCASSFEAPYEQYFGPGTRLTVT.